This paragraph reports one TCR beta chain. The junction shows a germline mismatch at one end, possibly a read error. The CDR3 runs 14 residues. CDR1 is SGHAT and CDR2 is FQNNGV in the germline V gene. RNA was extracted from bulk tissue without any cell sorting. Distant lung tissue was collected more than 3 cm away from the tumor edge. The source of the sample is a study of tumor and adjacent non-tumor tissue in lung cancer. Study overall: Patients were aged roughly 30 to 76, around ten men and 5 women, stage I to III.

Three rounds of nested PCR, following a modified ARM-PCR protocol, produced the TCRbeta library. TCRdb passed the multiplex PCR reads through MiXCR, listing each CDR3 protein once. The sample has tens of thousands of distinct CDR3 sequences; around 70% are singletons. Sequenced material: distant non-tumor lung tissue. This TCR derives from a woman aged 45-59 years with non-small cell lung cancer. The chain is built from TRBV11-2 and TRBJ2-1; maybe TRBD2 (5 bases). The CDR3 DNA is TGTGTCAGCAGCTTTAGTCCGGGAACGAATGAGCAGTTCTTT. Protein: CVSSFSPGTNEQFF.